Sequencing of this T cell receptor beta chain was carried out in a study of blood T cell repertoires in COVID-19. Overall study context: T cells, B-cell-depleted T cells, or PBMCs provided the cDNA or gDNA that served as material.

Clones were sequenced by immunoSEQ multiplex PCR, and TCRdb holds only the in-frame ones, with some missing. The sample has 180,000 or so clones; about four fifths are singletons. Trimming removed 2 bases from V and 2 bases from J; junction bases left unmatched: 8. The CDR3 runs 16 residues. Germline V gene sequence: CDR1 LGHDT, CDR2 YNNKEL (reference sequence). Researchers sorted participants into cohorts using their self-reported clinical history. Source material: PBMCs or T cells enriched from blood (not recorded which). The chain employs TRBV3-1 (or the pseudogene TRBV3-2) and TRBJ2-5, with TRBD2 matching over 7 bases. The sequence came from a man in his fifties who had recovered from COVID-19. CDR3 in DNA: TGTGCCAGCAGCCAATTCCTAGCGGTTCCACAAGAGACCCAGTACTTC. Translating gives CASSQFLAVPQETQYF.